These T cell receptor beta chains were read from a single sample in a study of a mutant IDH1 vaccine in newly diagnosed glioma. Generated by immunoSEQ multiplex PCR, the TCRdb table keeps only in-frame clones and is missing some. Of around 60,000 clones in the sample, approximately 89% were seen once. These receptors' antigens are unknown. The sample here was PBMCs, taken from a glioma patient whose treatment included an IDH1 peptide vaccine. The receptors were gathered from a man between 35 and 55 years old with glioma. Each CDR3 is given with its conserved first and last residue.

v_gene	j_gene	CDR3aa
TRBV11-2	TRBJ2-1	CASSLAGNSGRPYNEQFF
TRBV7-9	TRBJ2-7	CASSTGSPYEQYF
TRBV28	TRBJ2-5	CASSSSLRDRQETQYF
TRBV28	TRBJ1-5	CAIRAGTGGNQPQHF
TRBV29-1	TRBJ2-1	CSVEGQLLGGEQFF
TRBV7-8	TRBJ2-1	CASSFSSGTGVDEQFF
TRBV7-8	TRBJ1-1	CASSWADRGLYTEAFF
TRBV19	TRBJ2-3	CASSIGAGDTQYF
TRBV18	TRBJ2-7	CASSPGPVREREQYF
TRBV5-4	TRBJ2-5	CASSLLEYQETQYF
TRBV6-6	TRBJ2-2	CASSYPDRFGTGELFF
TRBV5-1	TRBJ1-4	CASSLAGTSANEKLFF
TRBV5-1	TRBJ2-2	CASSLLPNTGELFF
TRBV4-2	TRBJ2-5	CASSPGASASWGTQYF
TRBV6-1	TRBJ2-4	CACLRGGQNIQYF
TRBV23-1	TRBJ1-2	CASSQSLGDYGYTF
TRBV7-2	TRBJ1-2	CASSLDRTKIGYGYTF
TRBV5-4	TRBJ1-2	CASSLRDRGSYGYTF
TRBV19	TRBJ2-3	CASSMEGGGVDTQYF
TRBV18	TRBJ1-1	CASSPQISEAFF